This is a list of T cell receptor beta chains from one sample in a study of technical replicates of blood from a handful of donors. The protocol was immunoSEQ multiplex PCR, while the TCRdb copy is restricted to in-frame clones and leaves out a portion. The sample records more than 70,000 clones, around 92% being singletons. Sequenced input: T cells isolated from PBMCs. The receptors were sampled from a human donor in good health. The CDR3 runs from the conserved cysteine through the conserved F or W. Fields, in order: J gene, clone size, V gene, D gene, CDR3 protein, CDR3 DNA. The D gene is left open where the match is weak. A clone size is listed for some rows: how often the clone was seen (once, few, many), or a class if it is expanded.

>TRBJ2-5|.|TRBV19|.
CASSGRGMETQYF
TGTGCCAGTAGCGGCAGAGGTATGGAGACCCAGTACTTC
>TRBJ2-1|.|TRBV5-1|TRBD2
CASSLDSGGYNEQFF
TGCGCCAGCAGCTTGGATAGCGGGGGCTACAATGAGCAGTTCTTC
>TRBJ2-5|.|TRBV5-4|.
CASSIGGEETQYF
TGTGCCAGCAGCATCGGTGGGGAGGAGACCCAGTACTTC
>TRBJ2-1|once|TRBV29-1|TRBD2
CSVGLAGVHEQFF
TGCAGCGTTGGCCTAGCGGGAGTCCATGAGCAGTTCTTC
>TRBJ2-5|.|TRBV27|.
CASSFGQKETQYF
TGTGCCAGCAGTTTTGGCCAGAAAGAGACCCAGTACTTC
>TRBJ2-5|.|TRBV13|.
CASSRGLRGETQYF
TGTGCCAGCAGCCGCGGCCTCAGGGGAGAGACCCAGTACTTC
>TRBJ1-3|.|TRBV7-9|.
CASSLGETSGNTIYF
TGTGCCAGCAGCTTAGGCGAAACCTCTGGAAACACCATATATTTT
>TRBJ2-5|.|TRBV2|TRBD2
CASSEGTSAQETQYF
TGTGCCAGCAGCGAAGGGACTAGCGCACAAGAGACCCAGTACTTC
>TRBJ2-3|.|TRBV5-6|.
CASSLSPLSRDTQYF
TGTGCCAGCAGCTTGTCACCGTTGAGCCGGGATACGCAGTATTTT
>TRBJ2-5|.|TRBV10-2|TRBD2
CASSVSGGPSETQYF
TGCGCCAGCAGTGTTTCGGGGGGACCATCAGAGACCCAGTACTTC
>TRBJ1-1|.|TRBV11-3|TRBD1
CASSFPDRVGYTEAFF
TGTGCCAGCAGCTTCCCGGACAGGGTGGGGTACACTGAAGCTTTCTTT
>TRBJ2-1|once|TRBV7-9|.
CASIPGLASYNEQFF
TGTGCCAGCATCCCCGGACTTGCATCCTACAATGAGCAGTTCTTC
>TRBJ1-5|.|TRBV2|.
CASTRSQGGSNQPQHF
TGTGCCAGCACGAGATCTCAGGGAGGCTCAAATCAGCCCCAGCATTTT
>TRBJ1-2|.|TRBV12-5|.
CASATWGGNYGYTF
TGTGCTAGTGCCACTTGGGGGGGAAACTATGGCTACACCTTC
>TRBJ1-1|.|TRBV7-9|.
CASSSVTGNTEAFF
TGTGCCAGCAGCTCCGTTACAGGGAACACTGAAGCTTTCTTT
>TRBJ2-5|.|TRBV27|TRBD1
CASKTNRDRAGSQETQYF
TGTGCCAGCAAAACAAACCGGGACAGGGCGGGTTCCCAAGAGACCCAGTACTTC
>TRBJ1-1|few|TRBV11-2|.
CASSNRSYTEAFF
TGTGCCAGCAGCAACCGGTCGTACACTGAAGCTTTCTTT
>TRBJ1-1|.|TRBV7-9|.
CASSLLGGLGTEAFF
TGTGCCAGCAGCTTATTAGGAGGGTTGGGCACTGAAGCTTTCTTT
>TRBJ1-5|.|TRBV5-1|.
CASSLGGEAQPQHF
TGCGCCAGCAGCTTGGGAGGGGAGGCTCAGCCCCAGCATTTT
>TRBJ1-5|.|TRBV2|.
CASTVVGQNQPQHF
TGTGCCAGCACGGTAGTGGGGCAGAATCAGCCCCAGCATTTT
>TRBJ2-5|.|TRBV11-1|.
CASTVPTGAFQETQYF
TGTGCCAGCACCGTACCGACTGGGGCCTTTCAAGAGACCCAGTACTTC
>TRBJ1-1|.|TRBV10-1|TRBD1
CASSPLGGQGGTEAFF
TGCGCCAGCAGTCCACTTGGAGGACAGGGGGGGACTGAAGCTTTCTTT
>TRBJ1-2|.|TRBV28|.
CASSNPGRGNYGYTF
TGTGCCAGCAGTAATCCTGGTAGAGGGAACTATGGCTACACCTTC
>TRBJ2-3|.|TRBV6-5|TRBD2
CAVSGGSTDTQYF
TGTGCCGTTAGCGGGGGCTCCACAGATACGCAGTATTTT
>TRBJ2-1|.|TRBV11-2|TRBD2
CASSLAGLAGMDEQFF
TGTGCCAGCAGCTTAGCTGGGCTAGCGGGGATGGATGAGCAGTTCTTC
>TRBJ2-1|.|TRBV27|.
CASSSSGFGVYNEQFF
TGTGCCAGCAGCTCCTCAGGTTTCGGGGTCTACAATGAGCAGTTCTTC
>TRBJ1-2|.|TRBV27|.
CASSPSGYGYTF
TGTGCCAGCAGCCCAAGCGGGTATGGCTACACCTTC
>TRBJ1-5|.|TRBV7-2|.
CASSLDRDQPQHF
TGTGCCAGCAGCTTAGACAGGGATCAGCCCCAGCATTTT
>TRBJ1-1|.|TRBV27|TRBD1
CASSGWDRTEAFF
TGTGCCAGCAGTGGCTGGGACAGAACTGAAGCTTTCTTT
>TRBJ1-4|.|TRBV4-1|.
CASSQEKTGGNEKLFF
TGCGCCAGCAGCCAAGAAAAGACAGGAGGTAATGAAAAACTGTTTTTT
>TRBJ2-7|.|TRBV7-8|TRBD1
CASSYDREKYEQYF
TGTGCCAGCAGCTATGACAGGGAGAAATACGAGCAGTACTTC
>TRBJ2-1|.|TRBV27|TRBD2
CASKAGARYNEQFF
TGTGCCAGCAAAGCGGGAGCGCGCTACAATGAGCAGTTCTTC
>TRBJ1-4|.|TRBV5-1|TRBD1
CASSLISGQGNEKLFF
TGCGCCAGCAGCTTGATATCTGGACAGGGTAATGAAAAACTGTTTTTT
>TRBJ1-5|.|TRBV13|.
CASSKRNQPQHF
TGTGCCAGCAGCAAGAGAAATCAGCCCCAGCATTTT
>TRBJ2-7|.|TRBV5-6|TRBD1
CASSQGGGYEQYF
TGTGCCAGCAGCCAAGGGGGCGGCTACGAGCAGTACTTC
>TRBJ1-5|.|TRBV28|TRBD1
CASSFDRGNQPQHF
TGTGCCAGCAGTTTCGACAGGGGTAATCAGCCCCAGCATTTT
>TRBJ2-1|once|TRBV5-4|TRBD2
CASSPGEVLAGREDNEQFF
TGTGCCAGCAGCCCCGGTGAGGTATTAGCGGGAAGGGAGGACAATGAGCAGTTCTTC
>TRBJ1-2|.|TRBV19|.
CASSIDLQGNYGYTF
TGTGCCAGTAGTATAGATCTGCAGGGTAACTATGGCTACACCTTC
>TRBJ1-2|.|TRBV6-1|.
CASSERAAAYGYTF
TGTGCCAGCAGTGAAAGAGCGGCAGCCTATGGCTACACCTTC
>TRBJ1-4|.|TRBV28|.
CASSNFQGRGNEKLFF
TGTGCCAGCAGTAACTTTCAGGGTCGTGGTAACGAAAAACTGTTTTTT
>TRBJ1-6|.|TRBV2|.
CASSEIPGRGGSPLHF
TGTGCCAGCAGTGAAATCCCAGGCCGGGGGGGTTCACCCCTCCACTTT
>TRBJ2-7|.|TRBV5-4|TRBD1
CASSLGDRDYEQYF
TGTGCCAGCAGCTTGGGGGACAGGGACTACGAGCAGTACTTC
>TRBJ2-1|.|TRBV4-1|TRBD1
CASSPGGVSYNEQFF
TGCGCCAGCAGTCCAGGGGGCGTATCCTACAATGAGCAGTTCTTC
>TRBJ2-5|.|TRBV5-1|TRBD2
CASSLRLAGETQYF
TGCGCCAGCAGTCTGAGGCTAGCGGGCGAGACCCAGTACTTC
>TRBJ2-1|.|TRBV13|TRBD1
CASSYGQGTEQFF
TGTGCCAGCAGCTATGGACAGGGGACTGAGCAGTTCTTC
>TRBJ1-1|.|TRBV19|.
CASSRETVNTEAFF
TGTGCCAGTAGCAGGGAAACGGTGAACACTGAAGCTTTCTTT
>TRBJ2-7|.|TRBV6-5|.
CASSYLQDSYEQYF
TGTGCCAGCAGTTACTTGCAGGACTCCTACGAGCAGTACTTC
>TRBJ1-2|.|TRBV19|.
CASSMDSSRYGYTF
TGTGCCAGTAGTATGGACAGTTCTCGCTATGGCTACACCTTC
>TRBJ2-7|.|TRBV28|.
CASIPSSVTYEQYF
TGTGCCAGCATCCCTAGCTCTGTAACCTACGAGCAGTACTTC
>TRBJ2-2|.|TRBV7-7|TRBD1
CASSLDRGNTGELFF
TGTGCTAGCAGCTTAGACAGGGGGAACACCGGGGAGCTGTTTTTT
>TRBJ1-2|once|TRBV5-6|TRBD1
CASRWTGINYGYTF
TGTGCCAGCAGGTGGACAGGAATTAACTATGGCTACACCTTC
>TRBJ2-1|.|TRBV6-1|.
CASSEAKRNYNEQFF
TGTGCCAGCAGTGAAGCAAAGCGGAACTACAATGAGCAGTTCTTC
>TRBJ2-7|.|TRBV28|.
CASSLFTQGSYEQYF
TGTGCCAGCAGTTTATTCACCCAGGGCTCCTACGAGCAGTACTTC
>TRBJ2-7|.|TRBV19|TRBD2
CASSKTSGSDEQYF
TGTGCCAGTAGTAAGACTAGCGGGAGTGACGAGCAGTACTTC
>TRBJ1-2|.|TRBV28|TRBD1
CASSEFRDRGRGNYGYTF
TGTGCCAGCAGTGAATTCCGGGACAGGGGGCGCGGTAACTATGGCTACACCTTC
>TRBJ2-1|.|TRBV5-1|.
CASADTSFYNEQFF
TGCGCCAGCGCCGACACGTCATTCTACAATGAGCAGTTCTTC
>TRBJ2-3|.|TRBV2|.
CASSLRFWGVYTDTQYF
TGTGCCAGCAGTCTCCGGTTCTGGGGGGTATACACAGATACGCAGTATTTT
>TRBJ1-5|.|TRBV5-6|.
CASSPGWGSNQPQHF
TGTGCCAGCAGCCCGGGGTGGGGATCCAATCAGCCCCAGCATTTT
>TRBJ1-2|.|TRBV18|.
CASSPGQISYGYTF
TGTGCCAGCTCACCCGGACAAATCTCCTATGGCTACACCTTC
>TRBJ2-1|.|TRBV9|.
CASSVGRSPGEQFF
TGTGCCAGCAGCGTTGGTCGGAGCCCCGGTGAGCAGTTCTTC